This T cell receptor (beta chain) was sequenced for a study of cytomegalovirus exposure and HLA in healthy donors. General study results and limits: In a later analysis, donors in an Asian-associated ancestry cluster reportedly had fewer N-insertions in productive TCRs than the cohort mean. High sensitivity and specificity were reportedly achieved when the classifier diagnosed cytomegalovirus status.

Primers for the PCR totalled 60 Vbeta and 13 Jbeta. Some clones are missing from TCRdb's copy, which holds only in-frame ones; the method was immunoSEQ multiplex PCR. The repertoire includes around 150,000 clones, around 78% of them detected once, and roughly 0.99% sits in the top ten. Worth noting for this clone: Its specificity is not known.

The germline V gene encodes CDR1 SGHNT and CDR2 YYREEE (reference sequence). The CDR3 is made up of 15 amino acids. Trimming removed 0 bases from V and 1 base from J, with 10 bases in between. Donors in the study were healthy people who gave bone marrow. What was sequenced was PBMCs. The rearrangement joins TRBV5-4 to TRBJ1-1; D is perhaps TRBD1 (6 bases). This TCR was recovered from a middle-aged woman in good health and CMV-seronegative. CDR3 coding DNA: TGTGCCAGCAGCTTGGGGACAGACCCGAACACTGAAGCTTTCTTT. Protein product: CASSLGTDPNTEAFF.